The next 31 T cell receptor beta chains were all read from a single sample in a study of T cells in Graves' hyperthyroidism and ophthalmopathy. Amplified regions were TCR beta CDR3 sequences from RNA transcripts. During a first-round RT-PCR of the TCR CDR3, the HTBI primer set was used. TCRdb ran MiXCR on the multiplex PCR reads and lists one entry per CDR3 protein. The sample yields approximately 420,000 distinct CDR3 sequences, roughly an eighth seen once. Specimen: blood. The receptors derive from a woman aged 18-35 years with Graves' hyperthyroidism.

This clonotype was recorded many times. This sequence joins TRBV11-2 and TRBJ2-5; 9 bases align to TRBD2. V lost 4 bases and J lost 1; bases outside the gene matches: 7. Germline V gene lookup returns CDR1 SGHAT and CDR2 FQNNGV. CDR3 length: 16 amino acids. CDR3 DNA: TGTGCCAGCAGCTCGATAGCGGGAGCCAGCCAAGAGACCCAGTACTTC. This translates into CASSSIAGASQETQYF.

This clonotype showed up just a few times. The V gene is TRBV19, the J gene TRBJ2-1; the match to TRBD2 covers 11 bases. Germline V lookup: CDR1 LNHDA, CDR2 SQIVND (reference sequence). This CDR3 region has 13 residues. The ends lost 1 base at V and 14 bases at J; junction bases unmatched: 4. The CDR3: CASSIGLAGPEFF. CDR3 nucleotide sequence: TGTGCCAGTAGTATAGGACTAGCGGGACCCGAGTTCTTC.

This clonotype has only a few counts. The germline gene is not matched at one end of the junction; a read error may be the cause. The chain has TRBV20-1 and TRBJ2-2; 10 bases match TRBD2. CDR1 and CDR2 (germline): DFQATT, SNEGSKA (reference sequence). The CDR3 has 18 residues. For the CDR3, the DNA is TGCAATGCTAGATTTGCCCAGTCTAGCGGGAGAAAGTCCGGGGAGCTGTTTTTT. This sequence encodes CNARFAQSSGRKSGELFF.

Concerning this clonotype: A read error is possible here, since a much larger clone lies one base away. This chain connects TRBV12-3 or TRBV12-4 to TRBJ2-2; tentatively, D is TRBD2 (5 bases). Trimming took 3 bases from V and 4 from J, leaving 9 bases between them. The CDR3 covers 14 residues. CDR3: CASSFTGSTGELFF. The CDR3, as DNA: TGTGCCAGCAGTTTTACGGGAAGCACCGGGGAGCTGTTTTTT.

This clonotype was observed at least ten times. The rearrangement links TRBV12-3 or TRBV12-4 to TRBJ2-1, with unresolved D. V was cut by 2 bases and J by 9 bases, with 17 bases left in between. The CDR3 consists of 15 residues. CDR3 loop: CASSLTLGVSIEQFF. Written as DNA, the CDR3 is TGTGCCAGCAGTTTAACTCTAGGCGTCTCGATTGAGCAGTTCTTC.

The V gene is TRBV6-2 or TRBV6-3, the J gene TRBJ2-7, with TRBD2 matching 9 bases. In germline, CDR1 is MNHEY, CDR2 SVGEGT. The CDR3 spans 15 residues. J lost 6 bases, V lost 6 bases, and 12 bases had no gene match. CDR3 residues: CASRRIAGDPSEQYF. The CDR3, as DNA: TGTGCCAGCAGGCGAATAGCGGGAGATCCCTCCGAGCAGTACTTC.

This clonotype was found a few times. Since a much larger clone is just one base distant, this may be a read error. V is TRBV11-2 and J is TRBJ2-5; D is perhaps TRBD1 or TRBD2 (5 bases each). CDR1 and CDR2 (germline): SGHAT, FQNNGV. The CDR3 is 11 residues long. The DNA of the CDR3 is TGTGCCAGCGGCTTAATGGGGGCCCAGTACTTC. Protein: CASGLMGAQYF. Full variable domain (missing parts from reference TRBV11-2 and TRBJ2-5): EAGVAQSPRYKIIEKRQSVAFWCNPISGHATLYWYQQILGQGPKLLIQFQNNGVVDDSQLPKDRFSAERLKGVDSTLKIQPAKLEDSAVYLCASGLMGAQYFGPGTRLLVL.

This clonotype was seen at least ten times. The rearrangement links TRBV6-1 to TRBJ1-1, with TRBD1 matching 8 bases. J gave up 1 base and V 6 bases, and 4 bases lay outside the gene matches. The CDR3 contains 14 residues. Germline CDR1 reads MNHNS; CDR2 reads SASEGT. Here the CDR3 DNA reads TGTGCCAGCAGAGGAGGGACAGGGAACACTGAAGCTTTCTTT. Translated: CASRGGTGNTEAFF.

At least ten counts were recorded for this clonotype. V is TRBV7-9 and J is TRBJ2-3; 12 nucleotides agree with TRBD2. J lost 0 bases, V lost 4 bases, and 14 bases had no gene match. The CDR3 sequence is 20 residues long. The germline gives CDR1 SEHNR, CDR2 FQNEAQ (reference sequence). The CDR3 sequence: CASSSRTSGVLASSTDTQYF. The CDR3 DNA follows: TGTGCCAGCAGCTCCCGGACTAGCGGGGTCTTAGCGTCTAGCACAGATACGCAGTATTTT.

This clonotype was detected many times. V and J are TRBV28 and TRBJ2-7; the D gene is possibly TRBD1 (6 bases). Germline V gives CDR1 MDHEN, CDR2 SYDVKM. There are 13 residues in the CDR3. V lost 6 bases and J lost 3, with 12 bases in between. CDR3 region: CASSGTYLYEQYF. The CDR3, as DNA: TGTGCCAGCAGCGGGACATACCTCTACGAGCAGTACTTC.

The chain joins TRBV6-5 to TRBJ2-6; D gene unclear. Trimming cost V 2 bases and J 1 base, with 6 bases left between them. The germline gives CDR1 MNHEY, CDR2 SVGAGI. This CDR3 has 15 residues. The CDR3 protein is CASSYRKSGANVLTF. CDR3 in DNA: TGTGCCAGCAGTTACCGAAAATCTGGGGCCAACGTCCTGACTTTC.

This clonotype was seen ten or more times. The chain recombines TRBV29-1 with TRBJ2-3; D is undetermined. Per germline, CDR1 SQVTM and CDR2 ANQGSEA. The CDR3 is 11 amino acids. The V and J ends lost 5 bases and 2 bases respectively, with 5 bases between them. DNA for the CDR3: TGCAGCGTTCACTTCACAGATACGCAGTATTTT. Protein sequence: CSVHFTDTQYF.

The chain links TRBV2 to TRBJ2-3, with TRBD2 matching over 10 bases. Germline CDR1 is SNHLY and CDR2 is FYNNEI. Trimming took 6 bases from V and 5 from J; bases not matched to a gene: 11. The CDR3 sequence is 16 residues long. The CDR3 DNA is TGTGCCAGCAGACCATATCAGCGGGAGGGGGTAGATACGCAGTATTTT. Translation gives CASRPYQREGVDTQYF.

This clonotype has at least ten counts. The V and J genes are TRBV27 and TRBJ1-6, with 8 bases matching TRBD1. The CDR3 extends over 14 amino acids. Germline CDR1 is MNHEY and CDR2 is SMNVEV (reference sequence). The J segment lost 9 bases and the V segment lost 6 bases, leaving 7 bases of the junction unmatched. CDR3 in amino acids: CASRPGRGLSPLHF. The CDR3 bases are TGTGCCAGCAGGCCCGGCAGGGGGCTTTCACCCCTCCACTTT.

The chain combines TRBV11-2 with TRBJ1-4; D uncertain. Trimming cost V 1 base and J 5 bases, with 11 bases left between them. The CDR3 length is 15 residues. Germline CDR1 is SGHAT and CDR2 is FQNNGV. In DNA, the CDR3 is TGTGCCAGCAGCTTAGGGCAGGTCCTGAATGAAAAACTGTTTTTT. Residues: CASSLGQVLNEKLFF.

This rearrangement joins TRBV2 to TRBJ2-7; 12 nucleotides match TRBD2. The CDR3 totals 16 residues. Germline V gene lookup returns CDR1 SNHLY and CDR2 FYNNEI. V shed 4 bases and J 4 bases; nucleotides not matched to a gene: 8. CDR3: CASSAPEGLAGYEQYF. The CDR3 DNA reads as TGTGCCAGCAGTGCCCCCGAGGGACTAGCGGGTTACGAGCAGTACTTC.

The J gene is TRBJ2-4, the V gene TRBV28; D ambiguous. Per germline, CDR1 MDHEN and CDR2 SYDVKM. The CDR3 is 16 amino acids. The V end was cut by 6 bases, the J end by 0 bases, with 15 bases between. The CDR3 bases are TGTGCCAGCAGGACCGACGGAAGGTTAGCCAAAAACATTCAGTACTTC. Protein sequence: CASRTDGRLAKNIQYF.

This clonotype was observed many times. The J gene is TRBJ1-6, the V gene TRBV28, with D unresolved. Trimming cost V 6 bases and J 4 bases, with 13 bases left between them. The CDR3 is made up of 15 amino acids. Germline V CDR1 and CDR2: MDHEN, SYDVKM. The CDR3, as DNA: TGTGCCAGCAGACCGCGGACTGGGTATAATTCACCCCTCCACTTT. Translated: CASRPRTGYNSPLHF.

This clonotype was seen many times. The CDR3 DNA sequence: TGTGCCACCCGTCTCGGGGACAGAGGTCAGCCCCAGCATTTT. Translating it yields CATRLGDRGQPQHF. The rearrangement links TRBV7-8 to TRBJ1-5; TRBD1 matches at 7 bases. Germline-derived CDR1 and CDR2 are SGHVS and FQNEAQ. V shed 10 bases, J shed 6 bases, and the junction held 12 bases outside the gene matches. The CDR3 sequence is 14 residues long.

This chain joins TRBV2 and TRBJ2-1; no clear D gene. Deletions cut 3 bases from V and 5 bases from J, with 14 bases between. Per germline, CDR1 SNHLY and CDR2 FYNNEI. This CDR3 has 15 amino acids. DNA for the CDR3: TGTGCCAGCAGTGACGTAGGGCCCACTAACAATGAGCAGTTCTTC. Translation gives CASSDVGPTNNEQFF.

The V call is TRBV6-1, the J call TRBJ2-5; 10 nucleotides line up with TRBD1. Germline CDR1 MNHNS, CDR2 SASEGT. Losses at the gene ends were 5 bases for V and 4 bases for J; bases not matched to a gene: 10. The CDR3 runs 16 residues. In nucleotides, the CDR3 is TGTGCCAGCAGTTCACGGGACAGGGGATCCCCAGAGACCCAGTACTTC. This gives the protein CASSSRDRGSPETQYF.

The sample holds many counts of this clonotype. V and J are TRBV2 and TRBJ1-5; no clear D gene. The CDR3 is 14 amino acids. With 6 bases removed from V and 1 base from J, the gap between germline ends came to 10 bases. Germline CDR1 reads SNHLY; CDR2 reads FYNNEI. The CDR3 here is CASRWTASNQPQHF. The CDR3 nucleotides are TGTGCCAGCAGGTGGACCGCCAGCAATCAGCCCCAGCATTTT.

The V and J genes are TRBV29-1 and TRBJ2-1; TRBD2 aligns across 9 bases. V gave up 0 bases and J gave up 1 base; unmatched junction bases: 4. The CDR3 is 16 residues long. CDR1 and CDR2 (germline): SQVTM, ANQGSEA. The CDR3 nucleotides are TGCAGCGTTGAAGAGCCAACTAGCGGGTCCTACAATGAGCAGTTCTTC. It encodes CSVEEPTSGSYNEQFF.

This clonotype occurred a few times. The V and J genes are TRBV6-1 and TRBJ2-1; 8 bases align to TRBD2. With V trimmed by 6 bases and J by 4 bases, 5 bases remained unmatched. Germline CDR1 is MNHNS and CDR2 is SASEGT. The CDR3 has 14 residues. The CDR3 DNA is TGTGCCAGCAGGAATAGCGGGACATACAATGAGCAGTTCTTC. Its translation is CASRNSGTYNEQFF.

This clonotype was seen only a few times. The chain is built from TRBV29-1 and TRBJ2-1, with unresolved D. V was shortened by 6 bases and J by 5 bases, with 17 bases between the two germline ends. Germline V gene lookup returns CDR1 SQVTM and CDR2 ANQGSEA. The CDR3 contains 14 residues. The CDR3 sequence is CSVGGKGFNNEQFF. The CDR3 nucleotides are TGCAGCGTGGGTGGTAAAGGGTTTAACAATGAGCAGTTCTTC.

There are a few counts of this clonotype. A single base separates this from a much larger clone, so it may be a read error. This chain connects TRBV27 to TRBJ1-1; D ambiguous. Trimming left V 3 bases short and J 8 bases short, with 16 bases between. This CDR3 is 14 amino acids long. Germline V CDR1 and CDR2: MNHEY, SMNVEV (reference sequence). CDR3 in amino acids: CASSLSRTSLEAFF. The CDR3 DNA sequence: TGTGCCAGCAGTTTGTCTCGGACCTCCTTGGAAGCTTTCTTT.

In regard to this clonotype: A much larger clone is a single base away; this may be a read error. This chain joins TRBV11-2 and TRBJ2-5; D gene uncertain. V dropped 1 base and J dropped 2 bases, with 5 bases sitting between them. Germline V gene lookup returns CDR1 SGHAT and CDR2 FQNNGV. This CDR3 is 13 amino acids long. The CDR3 is CASSLVVQETQYF. The CDR3 DNA follows: TGTGCCAGCAGCTTAGTGGTACAAGAGACCCAGTACTTC.

In its sample, this clonotype was seen many times. The chain uses TRBV12-3 or TRBV12-4 and TRBJ2-3; 8 bases are shared with TRBD2. This CDR3 has 13 amino acids. V dropped 9 bases and J dropped 2; count of bases not matched to a gene: 4. CDR3 DNA sequence: TGTGCCAGTACGGGAGGGTCCACAGATACGCAGTATTTT. The encoded protein is CASTGGSTDTQYF.

This clonotype showed up just a few times. The chain recombines TRBV7-6 with TRBJ1-3; TRBD1 is a possible D gene (6 bases). Germline V CDR1 and CDR2: SGHVS, FNYEAQ. The V end was cut by 5 bases, the J end by 4 bases, with 18 bases between. CDR3 length: 16 amino acids. The CDR3 DNA reads as TGTGCCAGCAGCCCCGCACGGACAGCCATAGGAAACACCATATATTTT. The encoded protein is CASSPARTAIGNTIYF.

V usage is TRBV12-3 or TRBV12-4 and J usage is TRBJ2-5; tentative D call: TRBD2 (5 bases). V gave up 7 bases and J gave up 4 bases, with 28 bases separating them. This CDR3 has 18 residues. CDR3 region: CASTLEVWRVPLPETQYF. CDR3 DNA sequence: TGTGCCAGCACCCTTGAGGTCTGGCGGGTTCCCTTACCAGAGACCCAGTACTTC.

In its sample, this clonotype was seen many times. CDR3 DNA: TGCAGTGCTAGAGATCGTTCCGGACTAGCGGACGAGCAGTACTTC. The encoded protein is CSARDRSGLADEQYF. The chain carries TRBV20-1 and TRBJ2-7; 10 positions agree with TRBD2. The CDR3 extends over 15 amino acids. V gave up 0 bases and J gave up 5 bases; unmatched junction bases: 7. The germline V gene has CDR1 DFQATT and CDR2 SNEGSKA (reference sequence).